This T cell receptor beta chain is from a study of blood T cell repertoires in COVID-19 (TCRdb year 2020). About the study as a whole: Samples covering the acute and convalescent phases of COVID-19 were provided by collaborators in the United States, Italy and Spain. Sample metadata almost always included a de-identified subject ID, COVID-19 status, age in years and sex. The material from the prospective study consisted of cDNA or gDNA derived from T cells, B-cell-depleted T cells, or PBMCs. Subjects who had been exposed to COVID-19, were actively infected with it, or had recovered from it provided the deeply sampled blood TCRbeta repertoires that made up the dataset. The repertoires were released in a freely available public database intended as a resource for research on the immune response to SARS-CoV-2. Where HLA class I and class II types were available, the types were taken from metadata supplied by the sample provider, not from assay-based typing. Samples came from the ongoing ImmuneRACE study (first 160 participants) plus 1,254 subjects from 6 global collaborators. Findings and caveats that apply to the study as a whole: The quantity of clinical and demographic metadata differed by source and by participant and was supplied without curation.

The immunoSEQ Assay, a bias-controlled multiplex PCR, was used to amplify TCRbeta CDR3 regions from genomic DNA. The authors' analysis ran thus. The number of nucleated cells in each sample was estimated by amplification of reference gene primers within the assay. To quantify the absolute abundance of each unique TCRbeta CDR3 rearrangement, sequence reads were collapsed and filtered. For each sample, productive Simpson clonality was calculated as the square root of Simpson's diversity index across productive rearrangements. Here the immuneACCESS table is served through TCRdb, limited to in-frame sequences with V and J called. Missing clones are a known gap in these copies; in checked studies unresolved V genes cover under half, and the rest lacks a known reason. That table gives V, J and clone size, and the DNA gave D and trimming. The sample records around 460,000 clones, roughly 90% of which are singletons. 0.65% to 1% of the sample goes to the ten largest clones.

The V end loses 2 bases and the J end loses 5 bases, and a stretch of 13 bases separates them. CDR1 and CDR2, looked up from the germline V gene, are SGHNT and YENEEA. From the cysteine through the phenylalanine, the CDR3 covers 15 amino acids. Only the CDR3 portion is preserved as DNA: 45 bases, with reading frame beginning at the first base. About this clone itself: It lacks a known antigen. Within one base of it there is no much larger clone, and no base qualities were kept.

In Seattle, one collaborating source enrolled patients while the infection was active and tracked those patients longitudinally over the course of disease. Each collaborating institution followed its own protocols to collect whole blood in K2EDTA tubes. For TCRbeta analysis, collaborator samples were shipped as frozen whole blood, as isolated PBMCs, or as DNA extracted from either sample type. The chain couples TRBV11-3 to TRBJ2-1, with no reliable assignment of the D segment. Sequencing used peripheral blood. This TCR was sampled from a man younger than 35 with COVID-19, enrolled during active disease. The CDR3 amino acid sequence is: CASSLSPLPNNEQFF. The nucleotide sequence reads TGTGCCAGCAGCTTATCCCCCCTACCCAACAATGAGCAGTTCTTC.